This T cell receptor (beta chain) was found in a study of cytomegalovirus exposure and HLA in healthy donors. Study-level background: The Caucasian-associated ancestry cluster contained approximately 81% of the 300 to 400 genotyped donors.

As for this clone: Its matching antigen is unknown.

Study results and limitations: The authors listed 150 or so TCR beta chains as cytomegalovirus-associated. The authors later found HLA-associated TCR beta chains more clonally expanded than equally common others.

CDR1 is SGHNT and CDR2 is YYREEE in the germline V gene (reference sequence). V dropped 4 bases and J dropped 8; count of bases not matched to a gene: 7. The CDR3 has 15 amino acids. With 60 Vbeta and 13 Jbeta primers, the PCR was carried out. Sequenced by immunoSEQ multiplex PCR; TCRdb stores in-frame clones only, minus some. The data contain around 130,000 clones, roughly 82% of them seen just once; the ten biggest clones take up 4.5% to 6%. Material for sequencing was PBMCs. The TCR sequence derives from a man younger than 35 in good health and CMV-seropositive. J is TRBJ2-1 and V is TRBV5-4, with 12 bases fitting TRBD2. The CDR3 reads CASSERLAGDHEQFF. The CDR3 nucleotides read TGTGCCAGCAGCGAAAGACTAGCGGGAGATCATGAGCAGTTCTTC.